These 29 T cell receptor beta chains were all obtained from the same sample, sequenced in a study of T cell changes during pregnancy in multiple sclerosis. Using immunoSEQ multiplex PCR, the repertoire was profiled, and TCRdb retains in-frame clones only, with some absent. The sample gives some 39,000 clones, about 88% of which show up once; 4.1% is in the top ten. The material sequenced was CD8+ T cells from peripheral blood mononuclear cells, taken in the first trimester of pregnancy. Receptor source: a female donor with multiple sclerosis, enrolled in a pregnancy study.

The V and J genes are TRBV10-2 and TRBJ1-5; weak D call: TRBD1 (5 bases). Between the trimmed V and J ends, which lost 4 bases and 4 bases, there was a span of 11 bases. The CDR3 sequence is 14 residues long. The germline V gene encodes CDR1 WSHSY and CDR2 SAAADI. The CDR3 nucleotides read TGCGCCAGCAGTGTAGGGGTGGGGAATCAGCCCCAGCATTTT. It is translated as CASSVGVGNQPQHF.

The chain uses TRBV5-6 and TRBJ1-2, with D maybe TRBD1 (6 bases). Germline V CDR1 and CDR2: SGHDT, YYEEEE. The CDR3 is 19 amino acids. V shed 4 bases and J shed 4 bases, with 29 bases lying between them. The CDR3 DNA reads TGTGCCAGCAGCACCATTCCAGTGGCAGGGGATGGACGGGGCTATGGCTACACCTTC. Translating it yields CASSTIPVAGDGRGYGYTF.

J is TRBJ2-6 and V is TRBV25-1; possible D gene TRBD1, 5 bases. Trimming took off 5 bases at V and 5 bases at J, with 22 bases between the two ends. This CDR3 has 18 residues. Per germline, CDR1 MGHDK and CDR2 SYGVNS. Written as DNA, the CDR3 is TGTGCCAGCAGTTTCCCAGCAACTGGACAAAGTCGGGCCAACGTCCTGACTTTC. Translated: CASSFPATGQSRANVLTF.

The chain employs TRBV6-4 and TRBJ2-2; 10 nucleotides agree with TRBD2. This CDR3 spans 18 amino acids. CDR1 MRHNA and CDR2 SNTAGT come from the germline V gene. Trimming took 3 bases from V and 2 from J; bases not matched to a gene: 9. The CDR3 DNA reads TGTGCCAGCAGTGAGGTAGCGGGGGGCCAATCAAACACCGGGGAGCTGTTTTTT. As protein: CASSEVAGGQSNTGELFF.

The gene calls are TRBV7-8 and TRBJ2-5; D is perhaps TRBD1 (6 bases). V dropped 4 bases and J dropped 1 base, with 10 bases sitting between them. Germline V gives CDR1 SGHVS, CDR2 FQNEAQ. This CDR3 comprises 14 residues. CDR3 in amino acids: CASSYRVIQETQYF. For the CDR3, the DNA is TGTGCCAGCAGCTACAGGGTTATCCAAGAGACCCAGTACTTC.

This clone was detected once. The V gene is TRBV11-2, the J gene TRBJ2-2; tentatively, D is TRBD1 (6 bases). The V end was cut by 1 base, the J end by 0 bases, with 6 bases between. The length of the CDR3 is 15 residues. Germline lookup yields CDR1 SGHAT and CDR2 FQNNGV. As DNA, the CDR3 is TGTGCCAGCAGCTTAGGGACAGCGAACACCGGGGAGCTGTTTTTT. Residues: CASSLGTANTGELFF.

This chain uses TRBV6-6 with TRBJ2-2; 8 bases are a match to TRBD2. Germline CDR1 reads MNHNY; CDR2 reads SVGAGI (reference sequence). The CDR3 is 14 residues long. The V and J ends lost 7 bases and 1 base, in that order; junction bases with no gene match: 2. The DNA of the CDR3 is TGTGCCAGCACCCGGGGGGGGAACACCGGGGAGCTGTTTTTT. Translated: CASTRGGNTGELFF.

The chain combines TRBV27 with TRBJ1-6, with D perhaps matching TRBD1 (6 bases). Trimming left V 6 bases short and J 3 bases short, with 6 bases between. Germline V lookup: CDR1 MNHEY, CDR2 SMNVEV (reference sequence). This CDR3 region has 13 residues. The CDR3 loop is CASRGGYNSPLHF. The CDR3 coding sequence is TGTGCCAGCAGAGGGGGCTATAATTCACCCCTCCACTTT.

The rearrangement links TRBV4-3 to TRBJ2-7; D unresolved. V gave up 0 bases and J gave up 3 bases, with 21 bases separating them. Germline CDR1 reads LGHNA; CDR2 reads YSLEER. CDR3 size: 18 residues. The CDR3 nucleotides read TGCGCCAGCAGCCAAGATATTCGAGCAACCTTACCCATCTACGAGCAGTACTTC. It yields the protein CASSQDIRATLPIYEQYF.

The rearrangement links TRBV7-9 to TRBJ1-4; no clear D. This CDR3 is 16 amino acids long. CDR1 and CDR2 from the germline V gene are SEHNR and FQNEAQ (reference sequence). Trimming took 0 bases from V and 5 from J, leaving 13 bases between them. In nucleotides, the CDR3 is TGTGCCAGCAGCTTAGCGGCGGAGTTAAGAAATGAAAAACTGTTTTTT. This encodes CASSLAAELRNEKLFF. Using reference TRBV7-9 and TRBJ1-4 for the parts outside the CDR3, the full variable domain is DTGVSQNPRHKITKRGQNVTFRCDPISEHNRLYWYRQTLGQGPEFLTYFQNEAQLEKSRLLSDRFSAERPKGSFSTLEIQRTEQGDSAMYLCASSLAAELRNEKLFFGSGTQLSVL.

This chain links TRBV4-1 with TRBJ1-1; tentatively, D is TRBD1 (5 bases). Trimming shortened V by 1 base and J by 0 bases, and 15 bases separated the two germline ends. Germline CDR1 is MGHRA and CDR2 is YSYEKL. CDR3 length equals 17 residues. CDR3 nucleotides: TGCGCCAGCAGCCAAGCACAGGTTGACCGAATGAACACTGAAGCTTTCTTT. Translated, it gives CASSQAQVDRMNTEAFF.

The chain has TRBV6-1 and TRBJ2-4, with D perhaps matching TRBD2 (6 bases). Germline CDR1 and CDR2: MNHNS and SASEGT. Deletions cut 2 bases from V and 0 bases from J, with 14 bases between. The CDR3 sequence is 17 residues long. DNA for the CDR3: TGTGCCAGCAGTGAATGGGGGGAGTCACTAGCCAAAAACATTCAGTACTTC. The encoded protein is CASSEWGESLAKNIQYF.

CDR3 DNA: TGTGCCAGTCTAGGGGCGACTGAAGCTTTCTTT. This translates into CASLGATEAFF. The J gene is TRBJ1-1, the V gene TRBV19; tentatively, D is TRBD1 (5 bases). The V gene lost 8 bases and the J gene lost 5 bases, with 9 bases spanning the gap. Germline CDR1 and CDR2: LNHDA and SQIVND (reference sequence). This CDR3 contains 11 residues.

Turning to this clone: This specimen includes other DNA sequences encoding the same CDR3. The chain employs TRBV2 and TRBJ1-1, with 9 bases lining up with TRBD1. From germline, CDR1 is SNHLY and CDR2 FYNNEI. The CDR3 contains 16 residues. The trim removed 5 bases at V and 4 bases at J, leaving 11 bases unmatched. The DNA for the CDR3 is TGTGCCAGCAGTTACCGGGACAGGGAAGGGAGCACTGAAGCTTTCTTT. Translating gives CASSYRDREGSTEAFF.

J is TRBJ2-7 and V is TRBV13; tentatively, D is TRBD1 (6 bases). Between the trimmed V and J ends, which lost 0 bases and 3 bases, there was a span of 12 bases. Germline loops: CDR1 PRHDT, CDR2 FYEKMQ (reference sequence). This CDR3 region has 15 residues. The CDR3 region is CASSLGGTLRYEQYF. Here the CDR3 DNA reads TGTGCCAGCAGCTTAGGAGGGACACTACGCTACGAGCAGTACTTC.

The chain uses TRBV13 and TRBJ2-7; possible D gene TRBD2, 6 bases. Germline values: CDR1 PRHDT, CDR2 FYEKMQ (reference sequence). This CDR3 comprises 15 residues. Trimming removed 4 bases at V and 5 bases at J, with 18 bases between. The CDR3 loop reads CASSSAEEGGDEQYF. CDR3 DNA: TGTGCCAGCAGCTCCGCCGAGGAGGGCGGCGACGAGCAGTACTTC.

This clone was counted once. This chain connects TRBV6-5 to TRBJ2-1, with 8 positions matching TRBD2. The germline V gene encodes CDR1 MNHEY and CDR2 SVGAGI. V dropped 0 bases and J dropped 5; count of bases not matched to a gene: 6. This CDR3 comprises 16 residues. The CDR3 protein is CASSYSIAGGNNEQFF. In DNA form, the CDR3 reads TGTGCCAGCAGTTACTCGATTGCGGGGGGTAACAATGAGCAGTTCTTC.

V and J are TRBV11-1 and TRBJ2-1, with 8 bases matching TRBD2. Germline CDR1 SGHAT, CDR2 FQDESV (reference sequence). The ends lost 1 base at V and 9 bases at J; junction bases unmatched: 8. The CDR3 runs 15 residues. CDR3 DNA sequence: TGTGCCAGCAGCTTAGTAGCGGGGCCCCTGGGTGAGCAGTTCTTC. It codes for CASSLVAGPLGEQFF.

This sequence joins TRBV19 and TRBJ2-2; 8 bases agree with TRBD1. There are 13 residues in the CDR3. Trimming cost V 7 bases and J 6 bases; bases outside gene matches: 4. CDR1 LNHDA and CDR2 SQIVND come from the germline V gene (reference sequence). CDR3 in amino acids: CASKGRGPGELFF. For the CDR3, the DNA is TGTGCCAGTAAGGGCAGGGGGCCCGGGGAGCTGTTTTTT.

This clone has just a few counts. The chain has TRBV19 and TRBJ2-7; D may be TRBD1 (5 bases). V lost 4 bases and J lost 7, with 17 bases in between. Looked up from germline, CDR1 is LNHDA and CDR2 is SQIVND (reference sequence). CDR3 length: 14 residues. CDR3 sequence (DNA): TGTGCCAGTAGTACCCCGACAGCGCCAAGGGAGCAGTACTTC. Protein sequence: CASSTPTAPREQYF. Full variable domain (outside the CDR3, taken from reference TRBV19 and TRBJ2-7): DGGITQSPKYLFRKEGQNVTLSCEQNLNHDAMYWYRQDPGQGLRLIYYSQIVNDFQKGDIAEGYSVSREKKESFPLTVTSAQKNPTAFYLCASSTPTAPREQYFGPGTRLTVT.

The J gene is TRBJ2-4, the V gene TRBV6-1; unclear D gene. The germline V gene encodes CDR1 MNHNS and CDR2 SASEGT. V lost 6 bases and J 10 bases, leaving 10 bases between the germline ends. The CDR3 is 11 amino acids. The CDR3 loop is CASSPSNIQYF. The CDR3 DNA is TGTGCCAGCAGCCCTAGTAATATTCAGTACTTC.

The CDR3 nucleotides are TGTGCCAGCAGTTACTCGATGGGGGGTTGGGACACTGAAGCTTTCTTT. Translation: CASSYSMGGWDTEAFF. This sequence joins TRBV6-6 and TRBJ1-1; D might be TRBD1 (5 bases). The CDR3 consists of 16 residues. V gave up 0 bases and J gave up 3 bases, with 14 bases separating them. Germline CDR1 MNHNY, CDR2 SVGAGI (reference sequence).

This clone has more than one count but fewer than ten. The chain has TRBV19 and TRBJ1-1; no definite D call. Germline V gene data show CDR1 as LNHDA and CDR2 as SQIVND (reference sequence). Trimming removed 3 bases at V and 4 bases at J, with 9 bases between. The CDR3 contains 13 residues. This CDR3 reads CASSIHSLTEAFF. The CDR3 DNA reads as TGTGCCAGTAGTATCCACAGTCTCACTGAAGCTTTCTTT.

This clone showed up just once. This chain connects TRBV4-2 to TRBJ2-3; a weak D match, TRBD2 (5 bases). The V gene lost 3 bases and the J gene lost 5 bases, with 6 bases spanning the gap. CDR3 size: 12 residues. Germline V gives CDR1 LGHNA, CDR2 YNFKEQ. The CDR3 region is CASSQEVDTQYF. Here the CDR3 DNA reads TGTGCCAGCAGCCAGGAGGTAGATACGCAGTATTTT.

This sequence joins TRBV6-4 and TRBJ2-2; perhaps TRBD2 as D (5 bases). CDR1 and CDR2 from the germline V gene are MRHNA and SNTAGT. Trimming stripped 8 bases from V and 0 bases from J, with 13 bases between. This CDR3 is 15 amino acids long. CDR3 nucleotides: TGTGCCAGCTCTATTAGCGAGACGAACACCGGGGAGCTGTTTTTT. It specifies CASSISETNTGELFF.

The V call is TRBV2, the J call TRBJ2-1, with unresolved D. The germline CDR1 and CDR2 sequences are SNHLY and FYNNEI. The germline V and J ends were trimmed by 4 bases and 4 bases, with 5 bases remaining between them. CDR3 length: 12 amino acids. The CDR3 loop reads CASSGVYNEQFF. The CDR3 DNA is TGTGCCAGCAGTGGAGTGTACAATGAGCAGTTCTTC.

This rearrangement joins TRBV6-1 to TRBJ1-1; D remains ambiguous. CDR3 length equals 15 residues. Trimming removed 3 bases from V and 1 base from J, with 12 bases in between. Germline V gene sequence: CDR1 MNHNS, CDR2 SASEGT. This chain's CDR3 is CASSEMSISNTEAFF. The CDR3 DNA follows: TGTGCCAGCAGTGAGATGTCTATTTCGAACACTGAAGCTTTCTTT.

The V call is TRBV5-4, the J call TRBJ1-1; D is unclear. Trimming left V 6 bases short and J 1 base short, with 13 bases between. The CDR3 sequence is 14 residues long. CDR1 and CDR2 from the germline V gene are SGHNT and YYREEE (reference sequence). This CDR3 reads CASTAGGWNTEAFF. For the CDR3, the DNA is TGTGCCAGCACCGCGGGTGGATGGAACACTGAAGCTTTCTTT.

This clone was seen only a few times. The rearrangement uses TRBV4-1 and TRBJ2-7; tentative D call: TRBD2 (7 bases). CDR1 MGHRA and CDR2 YSYEKL come from the germline V gene. The V end was cut by 0 bases, the J end by 6 bases, with 15 bases between. The CDR3 spans 15 residues. The CDR3 nucleotides read TGCGCCAGCAGCCAAGAGGAGGGGGGGGCTTTCGAGCAGTACTTC. Translated, it gives CASSQEEGGAFEQYF.